The 28 T cell receptor beta chains below come from one sample, sequenced in a study of shared clonotypes between healthy human individuals. Naive CD8 populations comprised CD45RO-negative cells positively selected for CCR7, excluding terminally differentiated effector memory CD45RA+ cells. Sequencing was performed with immunoSEQ multiplex PCR; in TCRdb, only in-frame clones are kept and a portion is missing. Here the sample spans some 1,900,000 clones, approximately 95% being singletons. Source material: naive CD8+ T cells sorted from blood. These receptor sequences come from a man aged 18 to 30 in good health.

CDR3 loop: CASSLFGGEETQYF. The CDR3 bases are TGTGCCAGCAGCTTATTCGGCGGGGAAGAGACCCAGTACTTC. V is TRBV5-6 and J is TRBJ2-5; D perhaps matches TRBD2 (6 bases). The germline V gene has CDR1 SGHDT and CDR2 YYEEEE. The CDR3 totals 14 residues. V dropped 2 bases and J dropped 3 bases, with 11 bases sitting between them.

V usage is TRBV4-1 and J usage is TRBJ1-1; 7 bases are shared with TRBD1. V shed 2 bases and J 4 bases; nucleotides not matched to a gene: 7. This CDR3 comprises 15 residues. Per the germline V gene, CDR1 is MGHRA and CDR2 is YSYEKL. The CDR3 reads CASSQIGGVGTEAFF. For the CDR3, the DNA is TGCGCCAGCAGCCAAATAGGGGGCGTAGGCACTGAAGCTTTCTTT.

The J gene is TRBJ1-1, the V gene TRBV11-2; no reliable D call. Trimming cost V 0 bases and J 0 bases, with 8 bases left between them. CDR1 is SGHAT and CDR2 is FQNNGV in the germline V gene. This CDR3 has 15 residues. CDR3 amino acids: CASSLDRRMNTEAFF. The CDR3 DNA follows: TGTGCCAGCAGCTTAGATCGCCGTATGAACACTGAAGCTTTCTTT.

The chain recombines TRBV7-8 with TRBJ1-3; D remains ambiguous. Germline V gene sequence: CDR1 SGHVS, CDR2 FQNEAQ. Between the trimmed V and J ends, which lost 5 bases and 9 bases, there was a span of 14 bases. The length of the CDR3 is 13 residues. As DNA, the CDR3 is TGTGCCAGCAGCCCGCTGCCGGGGAGCACCATATATTTT. Translated: CASSPLPGSTIYF.

As concerns this clone: Other DNA sequences from this sample encode an identical CDR3 as well. V is TRBV7-8 and J is TRBJ2-7; no clear D. CDR1 is SGHVS, CDR2 FQNEAQ, per germline. The ends were cut back, 1 base at V and 4 bases at J, with 8 bases in the middle. The length of the CDR3 is 13 residues. For the CDR3, the DNA is TGTGCCAGCAGCTTAGTTGGAGTATACGAGCAGTACTTC. Amino acids: CASSLVGVYEQYF.

The genes are TRBV27 and TRBJ2-7; TRBD2 might be the D (5 bases). Germline assignment: CDR1 MNHEY and CDR2 SMNVEV (reference sequence). V was shortened by 6 bases and J by 3 bases, with 18 bases between the two germline ends. The CDR3 consists of 15 residues. Written as DNA, the CDR3 is TGTGCCAGCAGCATCTACCCGGGAAAATACTACGAGCAGTACTTC. This codes for CASSIYPGKYYEQYF.

The chain recombines TRBV5-4 with TRBJ1-3; 9 bases line up with TRBD1. V shed 4 bases, J shed 0 bases, and the junction held 5 bases outside the gene matches. Germline-derived CDR1 and CDR2 are SGHNT and YYREEE (reference sequence). The CDR3 is 16 amino acids. The CDR3 loop reads CASSMRQGGSGNTIYF. The CDR3 region has the DNA TGTGCCAGCAGCATGCGACAGGGGGGCTCTGGAAACACCATATATTTT. Full variable domain (remainder filled in from reference TRBV5-4 and TRBJ1-3): ETGVTQSPTHLIKTRGQQVTLRCSSQSGHNTVSWYQQALGQGPQFIFQYYREEENGRGNFPPRFSGLQFPNYSSELNVNALELDDSALYLCASSMRQGGSGNTIYFGEGSWLTVV.

This sequence joins TRBV19 and TRBJ1-1; D gene unclear. V was trimmed by 1 base and J by 7 bases, leaving 13 bases between them. CDR3 length equals 14 residues. The germline V gene has CDR1 LNHDA and CDR2 SQIVND (reference sequence). The CDR3, as DNA: TGTGCCAGTAGTATAGTAGCCCCCGGGATTGAAGCTTTCTTT. This gives the protein CASSIVAPGIEAFF.

The gene calls are TRBV5-1 and TRBJ2-1; a weak D match, TRBD1 (6 bases). There are 14 residues in the CDR3. Germline V gene sequence: CDR1 SGHRS, CDR2 YFSETQ. Trimming removed 4 bases at V and 5 bases at J, with 13 bases between. Here the CDR3 reads CASSRTEDHNEQFF. The CDR3 nucleotides read TGCGCCAGCAGCAGGACAGAGGATCACAATGAGCAGTTCTTC.

V and J are TRBV28 and TRBJ2-5, with TRBD1 identical over 8 bases. The CDR3 is 13 amino acids. The germline gives CDR1 MDHEN, CDR2 SYDVKM. Trimming cost V 6 bases and J 3 bases; bases outside gene matches: 3. CDR3 sequence: CASSMDREETQYF. The DNA for the CDR3 is TGTGCCAGCAGCATGGACAGGGAAGAGACCCAGTACTTC. Using reference TRBV28 and TRBJ2-5 for the parts outside the CDR3, the full variable domain is DVKVTQSSRYLVKRTGEKVFLECVQDMDHENMFWYRQDPGLGLRLIYFSYDVKMKEKGDIPEGYSVSREKKERFSLILESASTNQTSMYLCASSMDREETQYFGPGTRLLVL.

The chain uses TRBV6-5 and TRBJ1-2; 8 bases are a match to TRBD1. Trimming removed 7 bases from V and 5 bases from J; junction bases left unmatched: 6. This CDR3 comprises 13 residues. Germline V gives CDR1 MNHEY, CDR2 SVGAGI. CDR3 in DNA: TGTGCCAGCACCCCAGGGGGCCCGTATGGCTACACCTTC. Protein product: CASTPGGPYGYTF.

This chain connects TRBV27 to TRBJ2-7; D call uncertain. Looked up from germline, CDR1 is MNHEY and CDR2 is SMNVEV (reference sequence). This CDR3 is built from 12 residues. The germline V and J ends were trimmed by 8 bases and 0 bases, with 8 bases remaining between them. The CDR3 nucleotides are TGTGCCAGCGGGTCGAACTCCTACGAGCAGTACTTC. Protein: CASGSNSYEQYF.

A note on this clone: The junction differs from germline at one of its ends, possibly a read error. The V call is TRBV9, the J call TRBJ2-1; tentatively, D is TRBD1 (6 bases). Germline-derived CDR1 and CDR2 are SGDLS and YYNGEE. The length of the CDR3 is 16 residues. The CDR3 here is CASTVAPGQSNNEQFF. CDR3 DNA: TGTGCCAGCACCGTAGCTCCTGGACAGTCGAACAATGAGCAGTTCTTC. The whole variable domain, remainder taken from reference TRBV9 and TRBJ2-1, is DSGVTQTPKHLITATGQRVTLRCSPRSGDLSVYWYQQSLDQGLQFLIQYYNGEERAKGNILERFSAQQFPDLHSELNLSSLELGDSALYFCASTVAPGQSNNEQFFGPGTRLTVL.

On this clone itself: In the same sample, other DNA sequences code for this CDR3. V and J are TRBV19 and TRBJ2-7, with no clear D. This CDR3 is 13 amino acids long. Germline V gene data show CDR1 as LNHDA and CDR2 as SQIVND (reference sequence). Trimming removed 5 bases at V and 2 bases at J, with 10 bases between. The CDR3 loop is CASSAGQPYEQYF. Written as DNA, the CDR3 is TGTGCCAGTAGTGCCGGCCAGCCCTACGAGCAGTACTTC.

The chain has TRBV10-3 and TRBJ2-2; D is perhaps TRBD1 (6 bases). CDR1 and CDR2 from the germline V gene are ENHRY and SYGVKD. V lost 2 bases and J 13 bases, leaving 23 bases between the germline ends. The CDR3 loop spans 16 amino acids. CDR3 DNA sequence: TGTGCCATCAGTGAGGTCAGGGGCCAATTTTCCGAGGGGCTGTTTTTT. Translated, it gives CAISEVRGQFSEGLFF.

The CDR3 loop is CATSATSGGTDTQYF. CDR3 bases: TGTGCCACCAGCGCGACTAGCGGGGGCACAGATACGCAGTATTTT. The chain uses TRBV15 and TRBJ2-3, with TRBD2 identical over 11 bases. Germline trimming cut 5 bases from V and 1 base from J; bases unmatched to any gene: 2. Looked up from germline, CDR1 is LNHNV and CDR2 is YYDKDF (reference sequence). This CDR3 comprises 15 residues.

The V call is TRBV30, the J call TRBJ2-3; possible D gene TRBD1, 5 bases. This CDR3 comprises 15 residues. Trimming left V 6 bases short and J 5 bases short, with 21 bases between. CDR1 is GTSNPN and CDR2 is SVGIG in the germline V gene (reference sequence). This CDR3 is CACYPWGAGGDTQYF. In DNA, the CDR3 is TGTGCCTGCTATCCCTGGGGCGCAGGTGGAGATACGCAGTATTTT.

The J gene is TRBJ1-5, the V gene TRBV27; D uncertain. The CDR3 has 13 residues. With 8 bases removed from V and 9 bases from J, the gap between germline ends came to 17 bases. Germline-derived CDR1 and CDR2 are MNHEY and SMNVEV (reference sequence). The CDR3 coding sequence is TGTGCCAGCCCTACGGGCCGGGAAGGGCCCCAGCATTTT. It encodes CASPTGREGPQHF.

The J gene is TRBJ1-4, the V gene TRBV6-6, with no clear D. The V end was cut by 4 bases, the J end by 8 bases, with 14 bases between. The germline gives CDR1 MNHNY, CDR2 SVGAGI (reference sequence). The length of the CDR3 is 14 residues. The CDR3 coding sequence is TGTGCCAGCAGTTCTCCGGGCCTAGGAGAAAAACTGTTTTTT. Protein product: CASSSPGLGEKLFF.

The J gene is TRBJ1-2, the V gene TRBV6-5; TRBD1 aligns across 11 bases. There are 14 residues in the CDR3. Germline V CDR1 and CDR2: MNHEY, SVGAGI. V was clipped by 6 bases and J by 5 bases; unmatched bases: 5. In nucleotides, the CDR3 is TGTGCCAGCAGGGAAGGACAGGGGGCTTATGGCTACACCTTC. Protein sequence: CASREGQGAYGYTF.

With regard to this clone: Other DNA sequences in the sample encode the same CDR3. The chain couples TRBV30 to TRBJ2-7, with 10 bases identical to TRBD1. The CDR3 is 14 amino acids. From germline, CDR1 is GTSNPN and CDR2 SVGIG (reference sequence). With V trimmed by 2 bases and J by 4 bases, 5 bases remained unmatched. The CDR3 bases are TGTGCCTGGAGTACCGGGACAGGGGTTTACGAGCAGTACTTC. Its protein is CAWSTGTGVYEQYF.

This chain links TRBV30 with TRBJ2-3; 10 positions agree with TRBD2. Germline CDR1 is GTSNPN and CDR2 is SVGIG (reference sequence). The length of the CDR3 is 13 residues. V shed 4 bases and J 5 bases; nucleotides not matched to a gene: 3. CDR3 sequence (DNA): TGTGCCTGGACTAGCGGGAGCGAAGATACGCAGTATTTT. The encoded protein is CAWTSGSEDTQYF.

V and J are TRBV13 and TRBJ2-2, with D unclear. The CDR3 consists of 13 residues. Germline CDR1 PRHDT, CDR2 FYEKMQ (reference sequence). V was shortened by 5 bases and J by 7 bases, with 11 bases between the two germline ends. CDR3 sequence (DNA): TGTGCCAGCAGCCCCGATTGGGGCGGGGAGCTGTTTTTT. It encodes CASSPDWGGELFF.

This chain connects TRBV11-2 to TRBJ2-3, with 10 bases fitting TRBD1. The junction had 5 bases not matched to a gene; V was cut back by 4 bases and J by 4 bases. The germline V gene has CDR1 SGHAT and CDR2 FQNNGV. The CDR3 extends over 15 amino acids. The CDR3 reads CASSWRTGGADTQYF. The CDR3, as DNA: TGTGCCAGCAGCTGGAGGACAGGGGGTGCAGATACGCAGTATTTT. The variable domain in full, completed from reference TRBV11-2 and TRBJ2-3, reads EAGVAQSPRYKIIEKRQSVAFWCNPISGHATLYWYQQILGQGPKLLIQFQNNGVVDDSQLPKDRFSAERLKGVDSTLKIQPAKLEDSAVYLCASSWRTGGADTQYFGPGTRLTVL.

The rearrangement uses TRBV10-1 and TRBJ2-2; TRBD1 aligns across 8 bases. V lost 6 bases, J lost 5 bases, and 5 bases stayed unmatched. The CDR3 covers 14 residues. Germline V gene sequence: CDR1 WNHNN, CDR2 SYGVQD (reference sequence). The CDR3: CASRETGGTGELFF. CDR3 bases: TGCGCCAGCAGAGAAACAGGGGGAACCGGGGAGCTGTTTTTT.

The chain carries TRBV9 and TRBJ2-3, with a weak D call TRBD2 (5 bases). Trimming removed 3 bases from V and 4 bases from J, with 15 bases in between. The CDR3 totals 15 residues. The germline V gene has CDR1 SGDLS and CDR2 YYNGEE. The CDR3 bases are TGTGCCAGCAGCGCCCTAGTCGTGGAGGCAGATACGCAGTATTTT. Translation gives CASSALVVEADTQYF.

The J gene is TRBJ2-5, the V gene TRBV30; possibly TRBD1 for D (6 bases). This CDR3 is 14 amino acids long. V was pared by 1 base and J by 5 bases, with 14 bases between. Germline lookup yields CDR1 GTSNPN and CDR2 SVGIG (reference sequence). The CDR3 bases are TGTGCCTGGAGTGGAACAGGGTTCCTTGAGACCCAGTACTTC. It encodes CAWSGTGFLETQYF.

The chain couples TRBV7-8 to TRBJ2-1; 7 bases line up with TRBD2. CDR3 size: 16 residues. Germline V gene lookup returns CDR1 SGHVS and CDR2 FQNEAQ. J lost 6 bases, V lost 5 bases, and 13 bases had no gene match. CDR3 DNA sequence: TGTGCCAGCAGCGATCTGGCGGGAGATCTATCCAATGAGCAGTTCTTC. Translated, it gives CASSDLAGDLSNEQFF. The full variable domain, its missing parts supplied by reference TRBV7-8 and TRBJ2-1, is GAGVSQSPRYKVAKRGQDVALRCDPISGHVSLFWYQQALGQGPEFLTYFQNEAQLDKSGLPSDRFFAERPEGSVSTLKIQRTQQEDSAVYLCASSDLAGDLSNEQFFGPGTRLTVL.